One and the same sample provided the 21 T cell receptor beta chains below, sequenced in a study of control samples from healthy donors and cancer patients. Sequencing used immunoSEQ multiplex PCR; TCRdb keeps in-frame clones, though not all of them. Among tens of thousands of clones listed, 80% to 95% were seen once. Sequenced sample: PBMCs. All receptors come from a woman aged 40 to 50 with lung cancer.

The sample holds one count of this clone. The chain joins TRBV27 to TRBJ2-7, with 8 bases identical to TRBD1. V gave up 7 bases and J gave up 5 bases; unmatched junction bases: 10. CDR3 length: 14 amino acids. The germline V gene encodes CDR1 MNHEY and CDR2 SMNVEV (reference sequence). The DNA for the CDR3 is TGTGCCAGCACCACTAGGACAGGGCACCACGAGCAGTACTTC. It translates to CASTTRTGHHEQYF.

The CDR3 DNA sequence: TGTGCCAGCAGCAGCGGGGGGGGTACCGGGGAGCTGTTTTTT. Encoded protein: CASSSGGGTGELFF. The chain employs TRBV3-1 (or the pseudogene TRBV3-2) and TRBJ2-2; 10 positions match TRBD2. Germline loops: CDR1 LGHDT, CDR2 YNNKEL (reference sequence). V was clipped by 5 bases and J by 5 bases; unmatched bases: 2. The CDR3 totals 14 residues.

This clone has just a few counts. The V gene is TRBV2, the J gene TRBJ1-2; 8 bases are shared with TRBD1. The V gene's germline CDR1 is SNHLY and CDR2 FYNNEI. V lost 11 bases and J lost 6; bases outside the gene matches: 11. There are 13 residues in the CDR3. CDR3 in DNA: TGTGCCGGGGACAGGAACGGTGTGGATGGCTACACCTTC. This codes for CAGDRNGVDGYTF.

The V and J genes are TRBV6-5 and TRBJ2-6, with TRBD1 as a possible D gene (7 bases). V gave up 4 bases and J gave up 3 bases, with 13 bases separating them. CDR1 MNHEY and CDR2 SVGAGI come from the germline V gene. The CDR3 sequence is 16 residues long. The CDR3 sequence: CASSLTQGGGANVLTF. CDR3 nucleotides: TGTGCCAGCAGTTTAACTCAGGGGGGTGGGGCCAACGTCCTGACTTTC.

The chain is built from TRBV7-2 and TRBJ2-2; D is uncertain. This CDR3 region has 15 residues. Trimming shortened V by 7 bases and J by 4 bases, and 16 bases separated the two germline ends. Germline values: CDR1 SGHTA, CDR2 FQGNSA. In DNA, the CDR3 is TGTGCCAGCAAGTCCCCCTCTTCGCCCACCGGGGAGCTGTTTTTT. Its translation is CASKSPSSPTGELFF.

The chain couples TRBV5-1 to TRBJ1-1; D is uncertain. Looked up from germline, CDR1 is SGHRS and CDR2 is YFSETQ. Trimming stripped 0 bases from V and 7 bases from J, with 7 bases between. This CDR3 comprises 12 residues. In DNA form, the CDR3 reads TGCGCCAGCAGCTTGGGTCTAAATGAAGCTTTCTTT. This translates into CASSLGLNEAFF.

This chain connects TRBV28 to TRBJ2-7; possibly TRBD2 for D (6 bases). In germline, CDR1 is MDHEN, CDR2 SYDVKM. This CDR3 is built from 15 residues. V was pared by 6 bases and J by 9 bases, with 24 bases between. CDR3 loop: CASRGTRTAFEGQYF. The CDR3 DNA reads TGTGCCAGCAGAGGGACTCGAACCGCCTTTGAGGGGCAGTACTTC.

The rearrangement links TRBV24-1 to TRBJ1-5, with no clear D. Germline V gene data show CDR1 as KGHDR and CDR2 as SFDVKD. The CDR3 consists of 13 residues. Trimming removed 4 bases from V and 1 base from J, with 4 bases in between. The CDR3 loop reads CATSEVSNQPQHF. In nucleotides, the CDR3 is TGTGCCACCAGTGAAGTGAGCAATCAGCCCCAGCATTTT.

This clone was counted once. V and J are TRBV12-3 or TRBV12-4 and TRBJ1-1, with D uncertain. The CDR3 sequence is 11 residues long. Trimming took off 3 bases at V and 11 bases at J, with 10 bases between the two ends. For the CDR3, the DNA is TGTGCCAGCAGTTTCACCCAGGCGGCTTTCTTT. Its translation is CASSFTQAAFF.

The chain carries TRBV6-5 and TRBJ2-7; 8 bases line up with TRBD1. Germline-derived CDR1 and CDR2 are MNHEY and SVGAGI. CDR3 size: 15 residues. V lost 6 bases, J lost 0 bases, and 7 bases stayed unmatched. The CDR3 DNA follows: TGTGCCAGCAGACTGGACAGGGACCACTCCTACGAGCAGTACTTC. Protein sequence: CASRLDRDHSYEQYF.

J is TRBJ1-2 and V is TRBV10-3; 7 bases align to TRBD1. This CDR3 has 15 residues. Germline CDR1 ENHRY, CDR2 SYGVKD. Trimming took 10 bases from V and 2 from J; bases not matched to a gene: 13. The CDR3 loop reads CANSLTMTGNYGYTF. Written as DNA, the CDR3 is TGTGCCAACTCCCTAACGATGACAGGGAACTATGGCTACACCTTC.

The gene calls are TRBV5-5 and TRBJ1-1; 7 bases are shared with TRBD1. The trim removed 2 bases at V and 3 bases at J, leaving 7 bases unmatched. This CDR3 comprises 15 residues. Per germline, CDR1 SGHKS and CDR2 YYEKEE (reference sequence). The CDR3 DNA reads TGTGCCAGCAGCTTACTGACAGGGAGGGACACTGAAGCTTTCTTT. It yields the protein CASSLLTGRDTEAFF.

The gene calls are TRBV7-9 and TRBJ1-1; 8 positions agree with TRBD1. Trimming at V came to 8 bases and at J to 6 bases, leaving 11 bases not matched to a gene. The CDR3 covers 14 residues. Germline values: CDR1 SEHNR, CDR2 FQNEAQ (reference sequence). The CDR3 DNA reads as TGTGCCAGCCTACCGGCCAGGGGGCGTGCTGAAGCTTTCTTT. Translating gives CASLPARGRAEAFF.

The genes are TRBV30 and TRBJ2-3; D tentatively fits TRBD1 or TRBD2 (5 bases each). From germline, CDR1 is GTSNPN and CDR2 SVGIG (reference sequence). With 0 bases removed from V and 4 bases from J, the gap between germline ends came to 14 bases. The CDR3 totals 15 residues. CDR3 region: CAWSVLGMGADTQYF. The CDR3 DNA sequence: TGTGCCTGGAGTGTACTGGGAATGGGGGCAGATACGCAGTATTTT.

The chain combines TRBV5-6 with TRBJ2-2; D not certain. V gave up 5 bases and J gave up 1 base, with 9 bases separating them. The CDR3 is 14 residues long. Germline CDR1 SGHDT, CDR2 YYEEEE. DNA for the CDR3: TGTGCCAGCAGGCTGGGTCAGAACACCGGGGAGCTGTTTTTT. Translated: CASRLGQNTGELFF.

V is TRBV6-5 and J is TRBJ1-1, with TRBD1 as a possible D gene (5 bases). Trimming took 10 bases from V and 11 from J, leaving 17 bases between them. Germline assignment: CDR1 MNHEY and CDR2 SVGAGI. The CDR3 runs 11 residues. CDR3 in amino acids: CATTLGAAAFF. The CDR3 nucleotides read TGTGCCACCACCTTAGGGGCGGCGGCTTTCTTT.

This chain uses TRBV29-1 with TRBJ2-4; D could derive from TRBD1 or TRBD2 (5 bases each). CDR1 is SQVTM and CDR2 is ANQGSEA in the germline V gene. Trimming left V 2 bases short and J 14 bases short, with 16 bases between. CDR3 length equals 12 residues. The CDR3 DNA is TGCAGCGTTGAATCCACCCCCGGGACGAAGTACTTC. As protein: CSVESTPGTKYF.

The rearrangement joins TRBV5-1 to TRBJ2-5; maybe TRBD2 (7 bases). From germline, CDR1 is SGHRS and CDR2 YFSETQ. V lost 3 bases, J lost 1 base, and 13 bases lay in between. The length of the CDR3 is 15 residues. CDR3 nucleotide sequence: TGCGCCAGCAGCTCGTACGGGGGGCGCCAAGAGACCCAGTACTTC. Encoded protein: CASSSYGGRQETQYF.

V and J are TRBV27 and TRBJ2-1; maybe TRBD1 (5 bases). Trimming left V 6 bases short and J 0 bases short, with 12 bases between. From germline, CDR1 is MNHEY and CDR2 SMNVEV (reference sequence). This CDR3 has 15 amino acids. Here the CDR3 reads CASRAGLLSYNEQFF. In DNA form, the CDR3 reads TGTGCCAGCAGAGCAGGGCTGCTCTCCTACAATGAGCAGTTCTTC.

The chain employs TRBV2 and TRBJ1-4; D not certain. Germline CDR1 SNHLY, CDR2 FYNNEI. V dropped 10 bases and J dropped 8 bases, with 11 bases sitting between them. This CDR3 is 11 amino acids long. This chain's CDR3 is CATSMLEKLFF. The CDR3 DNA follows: TGTGCCACCTCGATGCTGGAAAAACTGTTTTTT.

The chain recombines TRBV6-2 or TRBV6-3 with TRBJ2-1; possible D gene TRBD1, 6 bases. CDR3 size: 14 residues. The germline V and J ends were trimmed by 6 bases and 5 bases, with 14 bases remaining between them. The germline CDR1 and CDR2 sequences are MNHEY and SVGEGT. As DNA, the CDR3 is TGTGCCAGCAGCCGACAGGTTTTCAACAATGAGCAGTTCTTC. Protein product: CASSRQVFNNEQFF.